Sequencing of this TCR beta chain was carried out in a study of immune evolution from preneoplasia to lung adenocarcinoma. Germline CDR1 is SNHLY and CDR2 is FYNNEI. CDR3 size: 11 residues. V was pared by 4 bases and J by 3 bases, with 4 bases between. Profiling relied on immunoSEQ multiplex PCR, and the TCRdb table lists in-frame clones only, not all of them. The table has several thousand clones, 60% to 80% seen once. Between about 2014 and 2018, patients underwent resection in Japan or China. Sample: FFPE minimally invasive lung adenocarcinoma tissue. The source is a donor aged 70 or over with lung adenocarcinoma. The rearrangement links TRBV2 to TRBJ2-7; D not certain. The CDR3 here is CASSALYEQYF. As DNA, the CDR3 is TGTGCCAGCAGTGCCCTCTACGAGCAGTACTTC.